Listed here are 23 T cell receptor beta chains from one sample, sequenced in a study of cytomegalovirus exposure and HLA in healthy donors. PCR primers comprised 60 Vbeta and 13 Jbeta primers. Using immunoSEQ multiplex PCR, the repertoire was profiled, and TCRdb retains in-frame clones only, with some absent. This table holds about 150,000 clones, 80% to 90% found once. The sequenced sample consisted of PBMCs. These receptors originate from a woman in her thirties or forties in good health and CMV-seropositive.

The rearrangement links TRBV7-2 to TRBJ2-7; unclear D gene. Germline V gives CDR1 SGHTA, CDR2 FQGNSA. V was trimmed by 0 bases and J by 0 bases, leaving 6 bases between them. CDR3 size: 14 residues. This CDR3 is CASSLAHSSYEQYF. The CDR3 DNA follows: TGTGCCAGCAGCTTAGCGCATAGCTCCTACGAGCAGTACTTC.

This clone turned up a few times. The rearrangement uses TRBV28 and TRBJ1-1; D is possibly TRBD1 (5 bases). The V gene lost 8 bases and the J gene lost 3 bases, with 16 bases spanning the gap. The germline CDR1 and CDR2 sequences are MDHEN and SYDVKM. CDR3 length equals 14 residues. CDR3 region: CASANFGTYTEAFF. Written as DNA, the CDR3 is TGTGCCAGCGCCAACTTTGGGACTTACACTGAAGCTTTCTTT.

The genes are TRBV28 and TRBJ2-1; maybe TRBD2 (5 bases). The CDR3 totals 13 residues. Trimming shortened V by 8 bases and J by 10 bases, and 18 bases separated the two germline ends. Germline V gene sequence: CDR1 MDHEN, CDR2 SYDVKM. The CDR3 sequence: CASLGLSVEEQFF. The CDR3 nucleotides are TGTGCCAGCCTAGGACTCTCCGTGGAAGAGCAGTTCTTC.

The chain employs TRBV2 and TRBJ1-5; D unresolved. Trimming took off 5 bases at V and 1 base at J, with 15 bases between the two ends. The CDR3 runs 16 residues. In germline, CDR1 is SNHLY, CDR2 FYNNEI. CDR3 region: CASSLADLSSNQPQHF. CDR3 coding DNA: TGTGCCAGCAGTTTAGCAGACCTCTCGAGCAATCAGCCCCAGCATTTT.

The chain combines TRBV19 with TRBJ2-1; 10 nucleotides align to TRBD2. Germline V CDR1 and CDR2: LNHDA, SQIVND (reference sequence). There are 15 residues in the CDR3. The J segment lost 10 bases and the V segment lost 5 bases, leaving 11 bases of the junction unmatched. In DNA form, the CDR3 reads TGTGCCAGTAGTCTCTCCGGGACTAGCGTTCAGGAGCAGTTCTTC. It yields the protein CASSLSGTSVQEQFF.

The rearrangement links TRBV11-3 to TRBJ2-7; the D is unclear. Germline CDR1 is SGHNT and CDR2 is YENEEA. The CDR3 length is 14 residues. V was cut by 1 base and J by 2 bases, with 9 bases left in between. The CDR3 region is CASSLGGRAYEQYF. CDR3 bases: TGTGCCAGCAGCTTAGGAGGAAGAGCCTACGAGCAGTACTTC.

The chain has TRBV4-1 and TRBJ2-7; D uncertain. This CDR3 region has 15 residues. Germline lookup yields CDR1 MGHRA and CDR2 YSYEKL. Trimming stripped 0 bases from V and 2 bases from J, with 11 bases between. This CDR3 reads CASSQESYGAYEQYF. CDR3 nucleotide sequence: TGCGCCAGCAGCCAAGAATCCTACGGAGCCTACGAGCAGTACTTC.

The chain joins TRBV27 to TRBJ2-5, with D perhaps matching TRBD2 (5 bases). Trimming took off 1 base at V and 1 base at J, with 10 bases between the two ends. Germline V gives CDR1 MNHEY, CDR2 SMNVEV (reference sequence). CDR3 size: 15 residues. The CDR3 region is CASSLLGGPQETQYF. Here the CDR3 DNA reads TGTGCCAGCAGTTTATTGGGCGGGCCCCAAGAGACCCAGTACTTC.

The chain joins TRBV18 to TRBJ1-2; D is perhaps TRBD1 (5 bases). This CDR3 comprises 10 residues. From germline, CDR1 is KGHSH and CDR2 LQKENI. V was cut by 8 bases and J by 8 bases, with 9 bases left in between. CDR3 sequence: CASLNRGYTF. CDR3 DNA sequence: TGTGCCAGCCTCAACAGGGGCTACACCTTC.

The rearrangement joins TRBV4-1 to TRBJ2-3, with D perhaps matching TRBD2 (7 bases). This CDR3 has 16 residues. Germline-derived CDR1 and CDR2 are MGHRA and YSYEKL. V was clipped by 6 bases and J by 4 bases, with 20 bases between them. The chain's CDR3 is CASSLQRGGVPDTQYF. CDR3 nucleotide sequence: TGCGCCAGCAGTCTACAGAGGGGGGGCGTCCCAGATACGCAGTATTTT.

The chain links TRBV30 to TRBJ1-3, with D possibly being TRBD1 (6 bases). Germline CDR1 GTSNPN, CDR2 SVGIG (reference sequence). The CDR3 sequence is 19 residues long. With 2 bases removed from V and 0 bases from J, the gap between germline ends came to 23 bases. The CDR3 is CAWSINRVPRGASGNTIYF. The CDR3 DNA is TGTGCCTGGAGTATAAACAGGGTCCCCCGGGGTGCCTCTGGAAACACCATATATTTT.

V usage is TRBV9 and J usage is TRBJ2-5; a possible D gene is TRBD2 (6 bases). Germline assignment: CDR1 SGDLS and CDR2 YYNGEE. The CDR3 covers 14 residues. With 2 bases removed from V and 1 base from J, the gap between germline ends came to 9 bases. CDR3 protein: CASSVGRGQETQYF. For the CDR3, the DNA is TGTGCCAGCAGCGTCGGGCGGGGCCAAGAGACCCAGTACTTC.

The CDR3 DNA sequence: TGCGCCAGCAGCTGGACAGGGGACTACGAGCAGTACTTC. Translating it yields CASSWTGDYEQYF. V gene TRBV5-1 combines with J gene TRBJ2-7; 9 bases map to TRBD1. The CDR3 covers 13 residues. CDR1 SGHRS and CDR2 YFSETQ come from the germline V gene. V lost 3 bases, J lost 3 bases, and 1 base stayed unmatched.

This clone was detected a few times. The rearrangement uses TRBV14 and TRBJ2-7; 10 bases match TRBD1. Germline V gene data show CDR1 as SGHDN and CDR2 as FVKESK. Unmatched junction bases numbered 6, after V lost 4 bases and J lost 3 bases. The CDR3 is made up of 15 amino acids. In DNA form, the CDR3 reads TGTGCCAGCAGCCGTTCGACAGGGGGCTTCTACGAGCAGTACTTC. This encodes CASSRSTGGFYEQYF.

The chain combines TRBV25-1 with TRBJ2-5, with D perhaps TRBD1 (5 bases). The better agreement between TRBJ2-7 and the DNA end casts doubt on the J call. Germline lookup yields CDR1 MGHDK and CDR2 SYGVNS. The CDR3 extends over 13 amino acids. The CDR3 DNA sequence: TGTGCCAGCAGTGAATATAAAAGGGGCGAGCAGTACTTC. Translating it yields CASSEYKRGEQYF.

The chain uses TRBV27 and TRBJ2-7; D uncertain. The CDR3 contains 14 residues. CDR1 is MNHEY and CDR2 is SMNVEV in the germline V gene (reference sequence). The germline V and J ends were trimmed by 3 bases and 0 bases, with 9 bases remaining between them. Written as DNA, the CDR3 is TGTGCCAGCAGTTTTCCCCGGAGCTCCTACGAGCAGTACTTC. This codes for CASSFPRSSYEQYF.

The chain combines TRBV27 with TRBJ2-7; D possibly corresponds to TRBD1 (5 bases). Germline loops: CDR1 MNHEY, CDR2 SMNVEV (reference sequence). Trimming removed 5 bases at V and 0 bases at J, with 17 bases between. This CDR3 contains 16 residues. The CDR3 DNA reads TGTGCCAGCAGTCGGCAAAGGGGCAGTAGCTCCTACGAGCAGTACTTC. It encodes CASSRQRGSSSYEQYF.

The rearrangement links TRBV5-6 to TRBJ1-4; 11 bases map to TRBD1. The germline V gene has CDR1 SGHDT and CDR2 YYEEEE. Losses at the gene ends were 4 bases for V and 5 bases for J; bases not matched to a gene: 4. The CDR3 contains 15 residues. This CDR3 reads CASSRRDRGNEKLFF. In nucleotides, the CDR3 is TGTGCCAGCAGCCGCCGGGACAGGGGGAATGAAAAACTGTTTTTT.

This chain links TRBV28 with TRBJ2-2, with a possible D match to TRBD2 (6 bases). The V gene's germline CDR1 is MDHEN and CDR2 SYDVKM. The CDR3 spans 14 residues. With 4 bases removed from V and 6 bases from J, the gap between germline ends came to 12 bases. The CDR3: CASSSGREAGELFF. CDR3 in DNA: TGTGCCAGCAGTTCTGGCAGGGAGGCCGGGGAGCTGTTTTTT.

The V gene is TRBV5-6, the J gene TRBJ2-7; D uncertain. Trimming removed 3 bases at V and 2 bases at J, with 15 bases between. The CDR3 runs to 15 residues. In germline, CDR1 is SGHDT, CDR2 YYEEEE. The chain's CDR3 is CASSYDRVAPYEQYF. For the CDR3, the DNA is TGTGCCAGCAGCTACGACCGGGTTGCACCCTACGAGCAGTACTTC.

DNA for the CDR3: TGTGCCAGCAGTTTGTCGTGGGACAGAACCTACGAGCAGTACTTC. The encoded protein is CASSLSWDRTYEQYF. The rearrangement joins TRBV28 to TRBJ2-7; TRBD1 agrees at 7 bases. V shed 3 bases, J shed 2 bases, and the junction held 7 bases outside the gene matches. CDR1 is MDHEN, CDR2 SYDVKM, per germline. The CDR3 has 15 amino acids. Full variable domain (missing parts from reference TRBV28 and TRBJ2-7): DVKVTQSSRYLVKRTGEKVFLECVQDMDHENMFWYRQDPGLGLRLIYFSYDVKMKEKGDIPEGYSVSREKKERFSLILESASTNQTSMYLCASSLSWDRTYEQYFGPGTRLTVT.

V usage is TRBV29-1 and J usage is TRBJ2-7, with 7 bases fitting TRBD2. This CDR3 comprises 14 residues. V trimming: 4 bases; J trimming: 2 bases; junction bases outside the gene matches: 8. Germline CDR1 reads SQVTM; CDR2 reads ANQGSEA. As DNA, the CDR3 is TGCAGCGTTGTGGGCGGGAGCGCCGCCTACGAGCAGTACTTC. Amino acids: CSVVGGSAAYEQYF.

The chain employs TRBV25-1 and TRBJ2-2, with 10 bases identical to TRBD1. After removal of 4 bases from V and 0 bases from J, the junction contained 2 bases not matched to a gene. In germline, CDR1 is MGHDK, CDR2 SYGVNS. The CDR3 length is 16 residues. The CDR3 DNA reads TGTGCCAGCAGTGGACAGGGGGCCTCGAACACCGGGGAGCTGTTTTTT. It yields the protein CASSGQGASNTGELFF.